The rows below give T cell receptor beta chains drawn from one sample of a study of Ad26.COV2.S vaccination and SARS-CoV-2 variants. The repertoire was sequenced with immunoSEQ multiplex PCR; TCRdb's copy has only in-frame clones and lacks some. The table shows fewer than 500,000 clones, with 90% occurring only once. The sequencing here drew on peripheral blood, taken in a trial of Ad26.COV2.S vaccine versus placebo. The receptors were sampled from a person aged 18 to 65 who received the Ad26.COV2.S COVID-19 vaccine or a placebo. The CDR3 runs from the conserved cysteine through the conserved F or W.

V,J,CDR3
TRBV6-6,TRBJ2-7,CASSYRVFLDHYEQYF
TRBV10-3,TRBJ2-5,CAMSGGRGQETQYF
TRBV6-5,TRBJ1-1,CASQVGGLSAEAFF
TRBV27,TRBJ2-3,CASRDRDRPWDTQYF
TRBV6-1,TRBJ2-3,CASSEGLAGSRQYF
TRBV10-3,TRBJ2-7,CATNTAAGGIYEQYF
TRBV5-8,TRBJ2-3,CASSPRPPGRYTDTQYF
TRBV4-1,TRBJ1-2,CASSRQGTYGYTF
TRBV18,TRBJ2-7,CASSPPGNMGEQYF
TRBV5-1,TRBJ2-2,CASSSWDPGGELFF
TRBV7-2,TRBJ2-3,CASSLGIGRADTQYF
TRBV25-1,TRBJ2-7,CASSRIAGGSYEQYF
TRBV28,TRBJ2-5,CASREVFQETQYF
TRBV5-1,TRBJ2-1,CASSPDGTYNEQFF
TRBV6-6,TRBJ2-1,CASRSGTPNEQFF
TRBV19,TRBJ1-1,CASSTTGLNTEAFF
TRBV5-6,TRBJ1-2,CASSLEMGFNYGYTF
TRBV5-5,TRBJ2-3,CASSLVAGPDTQYF
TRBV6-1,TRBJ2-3,CASSEGLGGYGQYF
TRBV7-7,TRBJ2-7,CASSLRLLAGLSYEQYF
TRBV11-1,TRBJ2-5,CASSLRGQETQYF
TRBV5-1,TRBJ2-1,CASSLSPGLVSVNEQFF
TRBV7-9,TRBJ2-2,CASSLALGGRNTGELFF
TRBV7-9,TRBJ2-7,CASSPYNSYEQYF
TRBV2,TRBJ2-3,CASRYSGSEDTQYF
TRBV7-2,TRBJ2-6,CASSLAGYSGANVLTF
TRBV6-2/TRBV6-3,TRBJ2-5,CASSESETQYF
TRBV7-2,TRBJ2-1,CASSQQAGGTLNEQFF
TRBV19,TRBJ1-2,CASSTWGGRNYGYTF
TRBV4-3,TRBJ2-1,CASSHIPTRLDHNEQFF
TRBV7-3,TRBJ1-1,CASSLTPGEDTEAFF
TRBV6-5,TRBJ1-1,CASSSTSRGTEAFF
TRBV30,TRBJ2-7,CAWSVGLAQYEQYF
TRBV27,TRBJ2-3,CASRIGADTQYF
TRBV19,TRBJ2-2,CASSIVGQGSGELFF
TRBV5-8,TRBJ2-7,CASSEPYEQYF
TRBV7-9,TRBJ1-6,CASSLLESVNSPLHF
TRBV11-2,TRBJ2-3,CASSIGTISTDTQYF
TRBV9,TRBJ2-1,CASEGDAGAPEQFF
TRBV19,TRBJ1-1,CASSMFKEGAKTEAFF